The 15 T cell receptor beta chains listed next were all sequenced from one sample in a study of blood T cell repertoires in COVID-19. Produced via immunoSEQ multiplex PCR; TCRdb's table is partial and in-frame only. The profile covers 300,000 to 450,000 clones, with more than 75% appearing a single time and approximately 2.9% taken by the ten largest. Material for sequencing was peripheral blood. All receptors derive from a human donor in a cohort sampled during active COVID-19.

This chain uses TRBV27 with TRBJ2-1; tentative D call: TRBD2 (6 bases). The germline V gene has CDR1 MNHEY and CDR2 SMNVEV (reference sequence). The CDR3 runs 16 residues. The V and J ends lost 5 bases and 5 bases respectively, with 19 bases between them. The CDR3 coding sequence is TGTGCCAGCAGTCCCAAGCGACTAGATGTCGACAATGAGCAGTTCTTC. This encodes CASSPKRLDVDNEQFF.

This sequence joins TRBV2 and TRBJ2-7; TRBD1 agrees at 11 bases. The CDR3 is 15 amino acids. V lost 2 bases and J lost 3; bases outside the gene matches: 3. Germline V gives CDR1 SNHLY, CDR2 FYNNEI. The CDR3 sequence is CASSEFGTGGYEQYF. The CDR3 DNA is TGTGCCAGCAGTGAATTCGGGACAGGGGGCTACGAGCAGTACTTC.

The chain uses TRBV4-1 and TRBJ2-7; 7 bases line up with TRBD1. Per germline, CDR1 MGHRA and CDR2 YSYEKL. With V trimmed by 1 base and J by 2 bases, 2 bases remained unmatched. The CDR3 contains 14 residues. The CDR3 bases are TGCGCCAGCAGCCAAGTGGGACAGACCTACGAGCAGTACTTC. Its translation: CASSQVGQTYEQYF.

The chain has TRBV2 and TRBJ2-5; 9 positions agree with TRBD2. The junction had 6 bases not matched to a gene; V was cut back by 7 bases and J by 3 bases. Germline CDR1 reads SNHLY; CDR2 reads FYNNEI. The CDR3 covers 14 residues. The CDR3 is CASNPGLAKETQYF. The CDR3 DNA reads TGTGCCAGCAACCCGGGACTAGCCAAAGAGACCCAGTACTTC.

The chain combines TRBV19 with TRBJ2-2; tentatively, D is TRBD1 (6 bases). Germline V gene sequence: CDR1 LNHDA, CDR2 SQIVND (reference sequence). The CDR3 runs to 16 residues. V lost 10 bases and J 3 bases, leaving 21 bases between the germline ends. The chain's CDR3 is CATLQGSAFDTGELFF. The CDR3 DNA reads TGTGCCACTTTACAGGGATCGGCCTTCGACACCGGGGAGCTGTTTTTT.

The chain links TRBV11-1 to TRBJ2-7; 7 bases are a match to TRBD2. With V trimmed by 7 bases and J by 6 bases, 12 bases remained unmatched. This CDR3 comprises 14 residues. Germline assignment: CDR1 SGHAT and CDR2 FQDESV (reference sequence). The CDR3 loop is CASIPWGSGGEQYF. In nucleotides, the CDR3 is TGTGCCAGCATCCCGTGGGGGTCGGGAGGCGAGCAGTACTTC.

The chain couples TRBV5-8 to TRBJ1-4; D is undetermined. Germline V gene data show CDR1 as SGHTS and CDR2 as YDEGEE. V was trimmed by 3 bases and J by 9 bases, leaving 15 bases between them. The CDR3 totals 14 residues. The CDR3 DNA is TGTGCCAGCAGCTCTGGAGTGGATTTAAAAAAACTGTTTTTT. Protein sequence: CASSSGVDLKKLFF.

The chain recombines TRBV5-1 with TRBJ2-4; 11 nucleotides align to TRBD2. The CDR3 has 17 residues. The germline CDR1 and CDR2 sequences are SGHRS and YFSETQ. V lost 0 bases and J lost 6; bases outside the gene matches: 8. The CDR3 nucleotides are TGCGCCAGCAGCTTGGAGGGTAGCGGGAGGGCCGGAAACATTCAGTACTTC. Translation: CASSLEGSGRAGNIQYF.

This clone has only one observation. The chain is built from TRBV7-9 and TRBJ1-6; 9 bases map to TRBD1. The CDR3 is 15 amino acids. Germline-derived CDR1 and CDR2 are SEHNR and FQNEAQ (reference sequence). Trimming at V came to 3 bases and at J to 7 bases, leaving 4 bases not matched to a gene. The CDR3 loop reads CASSFTGTGNSPLHF. CDR3 DNA sequence: TGTGCCAGCAGCTTTACCGGGACAGGGAATTCACCCCTCCACTTT.

The chain has TRBV3-1 (or the pseudogene TRBV3-2) and TRBJ1-1; tentative D call: TRBD1 (5 bases). The CDR3 has 14 residues. Germline CDR1 is LGHDT and CDR2 is YNNKEL (reference sequence). Trimming pared 4 bases from V and 10 bases from J, leaving 19 bases between. The CDR3, as DNA: TGTGCCAGCAGCCCCACGGGGGGAACACTTCTAGCTTTCTTT. This codes for CASSPTGGTLLAFF.

The chain has TRBV28 and TRBJ2-5; D unresolved. Germline CDR1 MDHEN, CDR2 SYDVKM. Trimming pared 3 bases from V and 5 bases from J, leaving 10 bases between. The CDR3 is made up of 13 amino acids. DNA for the CDR3: TGTGCCAGCAGTTTTTATCTCGGGGAGACCCAGTACTTC. Translation: CASSFYLGETQYF.

The chain recombines TRBV6-1 with TRBJ1-6; D remains ambiguous. Trimming cost V 2 bases and J 17 bases, with 7 bases left between them. The germline CDR1 and CDR2 sequences are MNHNS and SASEGT. The CDR3 has 10 residues. The DNA of the CDR3 is TGTGCCAGCAGTGAAAAGGCGGTCCACTTT. The encoded protein is CASSEKAVHF.

The chain has TRBV6-5 and TRBJ2-2, with D tentatively TRBD2 (6 bases). CDR1 and CDR2 from the germline V gene are MNHEY and SVGAGI. Trimming shortened V by 6 bases and J by 0 bases, and 11 bases separated the two germline ends. This CDR3 has 15 amino acids. This chain's CDR3 is CASSVRRANTGELFF. CDR3 bases: TGTGCCAGCAGCGTCAGGAGGGCGAACACCGGGGAGCTGTTTTTT.

This chain links TRBV6-2 or TRBV6-3 with TRBJ2-3, with D possibly being TRBD2 (6 bases). Germline V CDR1 and CDR2: MNHEY, SVGEGT. The CDR3 runs to 15 residues. Trimming cost V 2 bases and J 5 bases, with 14 bases left between them. In DNA form, the CDR3 reads TGTGCCAGCAGTTACGTAGGGACTTGGCAAGATACGCAGTATTTT. This translates into CASSYVGTWQDTQYF.

The V call is TRBV5-6, the J call TRBJ2-7; D uncertain. The CDR3 runs 14 residues. V lost 1 base and J 5 bases, leaving 13 bases between the germline ends. Germline V gene sequence: CDR1 SGHDT, CDR2 YYEEEE. In nucleotides, the CDR3 is TGTGCCAGCAGCTTGTTACCCCGACGGGACGAGCAGTACTTC. This encodes CASSLLPRRDEQYF.